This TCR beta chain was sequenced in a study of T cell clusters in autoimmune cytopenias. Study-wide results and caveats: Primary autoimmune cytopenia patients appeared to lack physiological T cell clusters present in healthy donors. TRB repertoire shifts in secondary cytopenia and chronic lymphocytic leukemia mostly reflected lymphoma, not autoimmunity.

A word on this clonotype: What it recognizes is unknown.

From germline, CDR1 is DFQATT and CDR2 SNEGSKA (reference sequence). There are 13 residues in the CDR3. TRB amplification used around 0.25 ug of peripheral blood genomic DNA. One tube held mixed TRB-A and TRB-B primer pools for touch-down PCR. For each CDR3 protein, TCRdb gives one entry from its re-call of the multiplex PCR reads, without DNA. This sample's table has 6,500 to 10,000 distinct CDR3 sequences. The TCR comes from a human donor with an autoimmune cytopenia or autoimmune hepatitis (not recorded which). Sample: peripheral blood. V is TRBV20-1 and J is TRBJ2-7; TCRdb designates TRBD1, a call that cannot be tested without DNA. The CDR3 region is CSARRQGGYEQYF.